The clone carrying this T cell receptor beta chain was seen more than once but under ten times. Germline V gene sequence: CDR1 SGHAT, CDR2 FQNNGV. The CDR3 extends over 13 amino acids. The ends were cut back, 6 bases at V and 0 bases at J, with 8 bases in the middle. This record belongs to a study of blood T cell repertoires in COVID-19. Produced via immunoSEQ multiplex PCR; TCRdb's table is partial and in-frame only. Found here are approximately 77,000 clones, 80% of them singletons; the top ten hold roughly 4.8%. Material: peripheral blood. The V call is TRBV11-2, the J call TRBJ1-2; D may be TRBD1 (5 bases). The receptor's source is a woman aged 70-85 years with acute or convalescent COVID-19. The CDR3 reads CASSSTANYGYTF. The CDR3, as DNA: TGTGCCAGCAGTTCGACAGCTAACTATGGCTACACCTTC. The full variable domain, in which reference TRBV11-2 and TRBJ1-2 provide the parts outside the CDR3, is EAGVAQSPRYKIIEKRQSVAFWCNPISGHATLYWYQQILGQGPKLLIQFQNNGVVDDSQLPKDRFSAERLKGVDSTLKIQPAKLEDSAVYLCASSSTANYGYTFGSGTRLTVV.